These 21 T cell receptor beta chains were all obtained from the same sample, sequenced in a study of blood T cells in healthy people across ages. With a J-beta primer mix and a sample-barcoded 5' primer, a second PCR ran roughly 6 to 12 cycles. A single record per CDR3 protein comes from TCRdb applying MiXCR to the 5' RACE reads. Of around 870,000 distinct CDR3 sequences listed, around 26% were seen once; the top ten hold roughly 17%. Sequenced material: blood. The receptors were sampled from a woman of 80 years or more in good health.

Many counts were recorded for this clonotype. The chain carries TRBV18 and TRBJ2-3; D gene uncertain. The germline CDR1 and CDR2 sequences are KGHSH and LQKENI. The CDR3 loop spans 12 amino acids. Trimming stripped 3 bases from V and 7 bases from J, with 8 bases between. The CDR3 spells CASSPEANTQYF. CDR3 DNA sequence: TGTGCCAGCTCACCCGAGGCGAATACGCAGTATTTT.

This chain links TRBV6-5 with TRBJ2-3; D is possibly TRBD2 (6 bases). The CDR3 has 16 amino acids. The germline gives CDR1 MNHEY, CDR2 SVGAGI. Trimming pared 10 bases from V and 3 bases from J, leaving 23 bases between. The CDR3 spells CAISKGLTSSTDTQYF. CDR3 DNA: TGTGCCATCAGCAAGGGACTTACATCATCAACAGATACGCAGTATTTT.

Notes on this clonotype: A much larger clone is a single base away; this may be a read error. The gene calls are TRBV3-1 and TRBJ2-4; D is perhaps TRBD1 (6 bases). The CDR3 is made up of 15 amino acids. Germline V gene sequence: CDR1 LGHDT, CDR2 YNNKEL (reference sequence). CDR3 sequence (DNA): TGTGCCGGCAGCCCCGGTTGGCAGGGGCGAAACATTCAGTACTTC. Protein product: CAGSPGWQGRNIQYF.

To note about this clonotype: This could be a read error, since a much larger clone is one nucleotide away. The V and J genes are TRBV6-2 or TRBV6-3 and TRBJ2-5; maybe TRBD1 (7 bases). Germline CDR1 and CDR2: MNHEY and SVGEGT. This CDR3 comprises 14 residues. For the CDR3, the DNA is TGTGCCAGCGGTTACGGGACAGTCCGGAGGGAGCAGTACTTC. Translated: CASGYGTVRREQYF.

This clonotype was found many times. The chain carries TRBV6-2 or TRBV6-3 and TRBJ2-1, with D unresolved. Trimming took off 0 bases at V and 4 bases at J, with 10 bases between the two ends. There are 15 residues in the CDR3. Germline V lookup: CDR1 MNHEY, CDR2 SVGEGT. This CDR3 reads CASSYSTVAYNEQFF. The CDR3 DNA follows: TGTGCCAGCAGTTACTCAACGGTTGCATACAATGAGCAGTTCTTC.

The rearrangement joins TRBV28 to TRBJ2-1; possible D gene TRBD1, 5 bases. V dropped 7 bases and J dropped 2 bases, with 15 bases sitting between them. The CDR3 consists of 15 residues. Germline assignment: CDR1 MDHEN and CDR2 SYDVKM. Here the CDR3 reads CASTPIRGPYNEQFF. CDR3 nucleotides: TGTGCCAGCACCCCGATAAGGGGCCCCTACAATGAGCAGTTCTTC.

This clonotype was found a few times. The chain combines TRBV12-3 or TRBV12-4 with TRBJ1-2; TRBD1 might be the D (6 bases). This CDR3 is 15 amino acids long. V lost 4 bases to trimming and J lost 2 bases, with 14 bases between them. CDR3 residues: CASSSRGSRNYGYTF. CDR3 in DNA: TGTGCCAGCAGTTCCAGGGGATCGAGGAACTATGGCTACACCTTC.

This clonotype has a count of ten or more. The chain has TRBV12-3 or TRBV12-4 and TRBJ2-3; D possibly corresponds to TRBD2 (5 bases). V dropped 6 bases and J dropped 8 bases, with 15 bases sitting between them. The CDR3 spans 13 residues. The CDR3, as DNA: TGTGCCAGCAGGATGCATGGCGGGTCTACGCAGTATTTT. As protein: CASRMHGGSTQYF.

In its sample, this clonotype was seen many times. The rearrangement links TRBV4-2 to TRBJ2-5; 7 bases map to TRBD1. Germline assignment: CDR1 LGHNA and CDR2 YNFKEQ. The CDR3 contains 14 residues. The V segment lost 2 bases and the J segment 5 bases; nucleotides outside the gene matches: 5. CDR3: CASSQYRGGETQYF. CDR3 nucleotide sequence: TGTGCCAGCAGCCAATACAGGGGCGGGGAGACCCAGTACTTC.

This sequence joins TRBV15 and TRBJ2-1, with TRBD2 matching over 9 bases. CDR3 size: 16 residues. After removal of 1 base from V and 2 bases from J, the junction contained 3 bases not matched to a gene. CDR1 and CDR2 (germline): LNHNV, YYDKDF (reference sequence). CDR3 nucleotides: TGTGCCACCAGCAGAGCAGGCGGGGGGGCCTACAATGAGCAGTTCTTC. It yields the protein CATSRAGGGAYNEQFF.

In its sample, this clonotype was seen a few times. The chain is built from TRBV4-3 and TRBJ1-6, with D perhaps TRBD1 (6 bases). In germline, CDR1 is LGHNA, CDR2 YSLEER. Trimming took off 1 base at V and 4 bases at J, with 20 bases between the two ends. The CDR3 spans 19 residues. Here the CDR3 reads CASSQGPGLGGFYNSPLHF. CDR3 coding DNA: TGCGCCAGCAGCCAAGGTCCGGGGTTGGGGGGCTTTTATAATTCACCCCTCCACTTT.

At least ten counts were recorded for this clonotype. The chain links TRBV9 to TRBJ2-1; D is ambiguous. Germline lookup yields CDR1 SGDLS and CDR2 YYNGEE. The V gene lost 1 base and the J gene lost 1 base, with 9 bases spanning the gap. The CDR3 is made up of 15 amino acids. The DNA for the CDR3 is TGTGCCAGCAGCGTAAAGGGAAATTCCTACAATGAGCAGTTCTTC. Translation gives CASSVKGNSYNEQFF.

This clonotype was seen once. The V gene is TRBV5-1, the J gene TRBJ2-1, with D possibly being TRBD1 (6 bases). Germline V lookup: CDR1 SGHRS, CDR2 YFSETQ. Deletions cut 3 bases from V and 9 bases from J, with 13 bases between. This CDR3 is 13 amino acids long. As DNA, the CDR3 is TGCGCCAGCAGCTGGGAACAGGGCAGTGAGCAGTTCTTC. Translation: CASSWEQGSEQFF.

V gene TRBV27 combines with J gene TRBJ1-6, with D possibly TRBD1 on 5 matching bases. Germline V gene lookup returns CDR1 MNHEY and CDR2 SMNVEV (reference sequence). Trimming removed 6 bases at V and 7 bases at J, with 16 bases between. CDR3 length: 15 residues. The CDR3 is CASSRTGTQNSPLHF. The CDR3 region has the DNA TGTGCCAGCAGCAGAACCGGGACTCAGAATTCACCCCTCCACTTT.

This clonotype came up a few times. The V call is TRBV2, the J call TRBJ2-3, with 8 bases matching TRBD2. Unmatched junction bases numbered 11, after V lost 7 bases and J lost 5 bases. This CDR3 spans 15 amino acids. CDR1 and CDR2 (germline): SNHLY, FYNNEI. The CDR3 here is CASIRLGGGRDTQYF. The CDR3 bases are TGTGCCAGCATCCGACTGGGCGGGGGGAGAGATACGCAGTATTTT.

The rearrangement links TRBV3-1 to TRBJ2-1; a possible D gene is TRBD2 (6 bases). CDR1 is LGHDT, CDR2 YNNKEL, per germline (reference sequence). The length of the CDR3 is 12 residues. The V end lost 2 bases, the J end lost 13 bases, and 12 bases lay between the germline ends. CDR3: CASSQTGETQFF. The DNA for the CDR3 is TGTGCCAGCAGCCAAACGGGGGAGACCCAGTTCTTC.

This clonotype was counted a single time. The CDR3 reads CASSEVMLWGRMNTEAFF. The CDR3 bases are TGTGCCAGCAGTGAAGTTATGTTGTGGGGACGGATGAACACTGAAGCTTTCTTT. The chain uses TRBV2 and TRBJ1-1, with TRBD1 as a possible D gene (5 bases). V lost 1 base to trimming and J lost 0 bases, with 18 bases between them. The germline CDR1 and CDR2 sequences are SNHLY and FYNNEI. The CDR3 contains 18 residues.

This clonotype was counted between two and nine times. The rearrangement uses TRBV7-9 and TRBJ1-1, with D unresolved. This CDR3 region has 13 residues. V lost 6 bases and J 4 bases, leaving 12 bases between the germline ends. CDR1 is SEHNR, CDR2 FQNEAQ, per germline (reference sequence). This chain's CDR3 is CASRLWPGTEAFF. The CDR3 bases are TGTGCCAGCAGGCTATGGCCAGGCACTGAAGCTTTCTTT.

In its sample, this clonotype was seen a few times. The CDR3, as DNA: TGTGCCAGCAGTCACGCACAGGGGGCTAGTGGCACAGATACGCAGTATTTT. This gives the protein CASSHAQGASGTDTQYF. The J gene is TRBJ2-3, the V gene TRBV21-1; the D segment call TRBD1 is taken from the table without a DNA check. TRBV21-1 is noted as a pseudogene. The CDR3 extends over 17 amino acids.

This clonotype was counted between two and nine times. The chain uses TRBV6-2 or TRBV6-3 and TRBJ1-5; D remains unclear. This CDR3 is built from 14 residues. V was trimmed by 2 bases and J by 7 bases, leaving 12 bases between them. From germline, CDR1 is MNHEY and CDR2 SVGEGT. CDR3 residues: CASSYVGTPQPQHF. DNA of the CDR3: TGTGCCAGCAGTTACGTGGGCACTCCACAGCCCCAGCATTTT.

Ten or more counts support this clonotype. The V and J genes are TRBV6-6 and TRBJ2-1; D is unresolved. V was shortened by 6 bases and J by 9 bases, with 15 bases between the two germline ends. Germline CDR1 MNHNY, CDR2 SVGAGI (reference sequence). The CDR3 runs to 13 residues. The CDR3 here is CASSPQKAAEQFF. CDR3 sequence (DNA): TGTGCCAGCAGCCCCCAAAAGGCGGCTGAGCAGTTCTTC.